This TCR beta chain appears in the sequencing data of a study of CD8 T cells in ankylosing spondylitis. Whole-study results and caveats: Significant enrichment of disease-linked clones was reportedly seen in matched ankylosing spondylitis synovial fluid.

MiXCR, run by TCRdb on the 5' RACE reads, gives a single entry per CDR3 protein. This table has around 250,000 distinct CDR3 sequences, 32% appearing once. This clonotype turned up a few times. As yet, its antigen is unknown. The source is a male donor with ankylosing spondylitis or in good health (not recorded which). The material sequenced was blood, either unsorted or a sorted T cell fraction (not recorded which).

CDR3 bases: TGTGCCAGCAGCCAAGGACAGGGCCCCAATCAGCCCCAGCATTTT. As protein: CASSQGQGPNQPQHF. This chain joins TRBV3-1 and TRBJ1-5, with TRBD1 matching over 7 bases. The trim removed 1 base at V and 3 bases at J, leaving 3 bases unmatched. Germline CDR1 is LGHDT and CDR2 is YNNKEL (reference sequence). The CDR3 has 15 residues.